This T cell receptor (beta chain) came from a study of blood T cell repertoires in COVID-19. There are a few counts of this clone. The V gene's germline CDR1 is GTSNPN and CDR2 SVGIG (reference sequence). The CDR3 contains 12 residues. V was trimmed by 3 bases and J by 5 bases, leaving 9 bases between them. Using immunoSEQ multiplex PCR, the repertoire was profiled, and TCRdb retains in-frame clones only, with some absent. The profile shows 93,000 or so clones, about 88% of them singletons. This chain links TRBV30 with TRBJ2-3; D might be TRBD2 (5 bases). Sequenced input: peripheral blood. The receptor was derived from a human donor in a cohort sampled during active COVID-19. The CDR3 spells CAWSIGGDTQYF. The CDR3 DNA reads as TGTGCCTGGAGCATAGGAGGAGATACGCAGTATTTT.